The present TCR beta chain was sequenced within a study of T cell responses to AZD1222 COVID-19 vaccine. Data came from immunoSEQ multiplex PCR; TCRdb stores just in-frame clones and leaves some out. The table lists 100,000 to 120,000 clones, about 95% of them singletons. V gave up 2 bases and J gave up 1 base, with 8 bases separating them. This CDR3 is built from 14 residues. The V gene's germline CDR1 is MNHEY and CDR2 SVGAGI. The TCR was taken from an adult who received the AZD1222 COVID-19 vaccine. The genes are TRBV6-5 and TRBJ2-5; D unresolved. The sequenced sample was peripheral blood, obtained 28 days after the second AZD1222 dose. The CDR3 DNA is TGTGCCAGCAGTTACGGCGCCAGCCAAGAGACCCAGTACTTC. This encodes CASSYGASQETQYF.